The clone carrying this T cell receptor (beta chain) was detected only a few times. No antigen is known for it. Time point meaning: persistent/refractory GD, antithyroid drugs over 5 years with positive TRAb. Isolated PBMC RNA provided the starting material for the TCR library. For TCR beta, libraries came from iRepertoire HTBI primers and Arm-PCR of CDR3 regions. Via MiXCR, TCRdb re-called the multiplex PCR reads, giving one row per CDR3 protein. The repertoire holds hundreds of thousands of distinct CDR3 sequences, around a fifth seen once, with roughly 29% in the top ten. This entry comes from a study of regulatory T cells in long-lasting Graves disease. At the level of the study: The study counted Graves' disease as persistent given over 5 years of antithyroid drugs and positive TSH receptor antibodies. Points from the study as a whole: TRBV28 was favored in persistent disease, as were TRBJ1-2 and TRBJ2-5. Owing to a sample size that was small, accuracy may have been reduced.

The CDR3 contains 16 residues. Germline loops: CDR1 PRHDT, CDR2 FYEKMQ (reference sequence). With 5 bases removed from V and 0 bases from J, the gap between germline ends came to 13 bases. The chain combines TRBV13 with TRBJ2-2, with D perhaps TRBD2 (6 bases). The source was peripheral blood mononuclear cells (PBMCs), collected when the disease was refractory, from a patient treated with antithyroid drugs. This clonotype was obtained from a female donor with Graves disease. CDR3 in DNA: TGTGCCAGCAGCGCCGATAGCGGAACGAACACCGGGGAGCTGTTTTTT. It specifies CASSADSGTNTGELFF.